This T cell receptor (beta chain) was recovered during a study of T cell changes during pregnancy in multiple sclerosis. Libraries were prepared by immunoSEQ multiplex PCR; TCRdb keeps only in-frame clonotypes and omits some of them. The sample has roughly 64,000 clones; around 90% are singletons. This CDR3 contains 15 residues. Germline V CDR1 and CDR2: SGHRS, YFSETQ. The ends lost 0 bases at V and 7 bases at J; junction bases unmatched: 3. The sequence came from a female donor in good health, enrolled as a control in a pregnancy study. The input for sequencing was peripheral blood, taken in the third trimester of pregnancy. The J gene is TRBJ2-2, the V gene TRBV5-1; 10 bases map to TRBD1. CDR3 nucleotide sequence: TGCGCCAGCAGCTTGGAGGGGGACAGGGGCGGGGAGCTGTTTTTT. It translates to CASSLEGDRGGELFF.